The entry below gives a single T cell receptor (beta chain) sequence along with its context. Its target is not known. A universal primer site was created by template switching, with the cDNA bearing unique molecular identifiers. TCRdb recomputed calls from the 5' RACE reads with MiXCR, one row per CDR3 protein. The top ten hold roughly 13% of the sample, which has roughly 720,000 distinct CDR3 sequences, 18% seen once. The data derive from a study of identical twins. Study findings and constraints: For monozygotic twins, models underestimated out-of-frame TCR alpha sharing. Findings depended on cross-sectional statistics rather than tracking the same donors.

These data are also associated with another study on T cells expressing NK-cell markers.

Sequencing input: PBMCs. This TCR was recovered from a young woman in good health.

The CDR3 here is CASRLGAGVNEQFF. As DNA, the CDR3 is TGTGCCAGCAGGTTGGGAGCGGGAGTTAATGAGCAGTTCTTC. The chain employs TRBV7-9 and TRBJ2-1, with 8 bases that match TRBD2. Per the germline V gene, CDR1 is SEHNR and CDR2 is FQNEAQ (reference sequence). V lost 6 bases and J lost 7; bases outside the gene matches: 8. CDR3 length: 14 amino acids.